What follows are 15 T cell receptor beta chains derived from one specimen sequenced in a study of blood T cell repertoires in COVID-19. Sequencing was performed with immunoSEQ multiplex PCR; in TCRdb, only in-frame clones are kept and a portion is missing. The table has some 67,000 clones, roughly 88% seen once. The sample comprised peripheral blood. The receptors shown here come from a woman aged 60-75 years with acute or convalescent COVID-19.

This clone was picked up a small number of times. The chain has TRBV5-1 and TRBJ2-1; 7 nucleotides agree with TRBD2. Germline values: CDR1 SGHRS, CDR2 YFSETQ. This CDR3 spans 13 amino acids. The J segment lost 7 bases and the V segment lost 6 bases, leaving 7 bases of the junction unmatched. This chain's CDR3 is CASIPGLGNEQFF. The DNA for the CDR3 is TGCGCCAGCATCCCAGGACTAGGGAATGAGCAGTTCTTC.

This clone was seen a single time. The rearrangement joins TRBV5-4 to TRBJ2-5, with unresolved D. The CDR3 length is 13 residues. The germline V gene encodes CDR1 SGHNT and CDR2 YYREEE (reference sequence). V dropped 2 bases and J dropped 3 bases, with 8 bases sitting between them. CDR3: CASSFQAKETQYF. DNA of the CDR3: TGTGCCAGCAGCTTCCAAGCCAAAGAGACCCAGTACTTC.

V is TRBV18 and J is TRBJ2-5; 15 nucleotides agree with TRBD2. V shed 4 bases and J 2 bases; nucleotides not matched to a gene: 5. This CDR3 has 17 residues. Germline V gives CDR1 KGHSH, CDR2 LQKENI. CDR3 amino acids: CASSLGLAGGQQETQYF. The CDR3 DNA is TGTGCCAGCTCACTTGGACTAGCGGGGGGGCAACAAGAGACCCAGTACTTC.

J is TRBJ1-5 and V is TRBV18, with 9 nucleotides matching TRBD1. V trimming: 5 bases; J trimming: 4 bases; junction bases outside the gene matches: 3. The CDR3 is made up of 14 amino acids. Germline values: CDR1 KGHSH, CDR2 LQKENI. CDR3 sequence: CASSSGQGNQPQHF. As DNA, the CDR3 is TGTGCCAGCTCATCGGGACAGGGTAATCAGCCCCAGCATTTT.

The chain carries TRBV11-2 and TRBJ1-5; no clear D. This CDR3 spans 13 amino acids. V shed 5 bases and J shed 5 bases, with 10 bases lying between them. Germline V lookup: CDR1 SGHAT, CDR2 FQNNGV. The CDR3 nucleotides read TGTGCCAGCAGCCCTGCGGGCGATCAGCCCCAGCATTTT. It is translated as CASSPAGDQPQHF.

V and J are TRBV6-5 and TRBJ2-1, with D possibly TRBD2 on 7 matching bases. CDR1 MNHEY and CDR2 SVGAGI come from the germline V gene. The CDR3 runs 15 residues. V was clipped by 0 bases and J by 9 bases, with 15 bases between them. The CDR3 DNA reads as TGTGCCAGCAGTTACTCTGCCGGGGGGCTAGGTGAGCAGTTCTTC. This codes for CASSYSAGGLGEQFF.

The chain combines TRBV7-6 with TRBJ2-6; D possibly corresponds to TRBD2 (6 bases). Germline lookup yields CDR1 SGHVS and CDR2 FNYEAQ. The CDR3 totals 16 residues. Trimming shortened V by 2 bases and J by 4 bases, and 12 bases separated the two germline ends. The CDR3 bases are TGTGCCAGCAGCTTATCTCAGGGAGGAGGGGCCAACGTCCTGACTTTC. This encodes CASSLSQGGGANVLTF.

The chain employs TRBV2 and TRBJ2-2; 12 nucleotides match TRBD1. This CDR3 region has 14 residues. Germline CDR1 and CDR2: SNHLY and FYNNEI. After removal of 6 bases from V and 6 bases from J, the junction contained 2 bases not matched to a gene. CDR3 loop: CASRGTGGSGELFF. CDR3 nucleotide sequence: TGTGCCAGCAGGGGGACAGGGGGCTCCGGGGAGCTGTTTTTT.

The chain links TRBV6-4 to TRBJ1-4, with 8 bases aligning to TRBD1. Germline lookup yields CDR1 MRHNA and CDR2 SNTAGT. The CDR3 covers 18 residues. The trim removed 2 bases at V and 6 bases at J, leaving 14 bases unmatched. This chain's CDR3 is CASSDPGTGPSRHEKLFF. As DNA, the CDR3 is TGTGCCAGCAGTGACCCCGGGACAGGCCCCAGCCGGCATGAAAAACTGTTTTTT.

The chain recombines TRBV30 with TRBJ1-3; D unclear. The CDR3 length is 12 residues. Germline V gene data show CDR1 as GTSNPN and CDR2 as SVGIG (reference sequence). Trimming removed 1 base at V and 8 bases at J, with 9 bases between. CDR3 DNA sequence: TGTGCCTGGAGTGATGGGCAAGACACCATATATTTT. Protein product: CAWSDGQDTIYF.

This clone was detected a few times. The chain links TRBV3-1 (or the pseudogene TRBV3-2) to TRBJ1-6; possible D gene TRBD1, 6 bases. V dropped 0 bases and J dropped 9 bases, with 9 bases sitting between them. Per germline, CDR1 LGHDT and CDR2 YNNKEL (reference sequence). This CDR3 is 14 amino acids long. The CDR3 reads CASSQDNRVSPLHF. The CDR3 bases are TGTGCCAGCAGCCAAGACAACAGGGTTTCACCCCTCCACTTT.

This rearrangement joins TRBV12-5 to TRBJ2-2; a possible D gene is TRBD2 (5 bases). Germline CDR1 LGHNT, CDR2 FRNRAP. V lost 6 bases and J lost 6, with 8 bases in between. The CDR3 sequence is 12 residues long. The CDR3 nucleotides read TGTGCTAGTGGACTAGAGGCCGGGGAGCTGTTTTTT. Protein sequence: CASGLEAGELFF.

The gene calls are TRBV10-2 and TRBJ1-2, with TRBD1 identical over 9 bases. The CDR3 has 14 residues. The V gene end was trimmed by 6 bases and the J gene end by 7 bases; junction bases not matched to a gene: 9. Germline loops: CDR1 WSHSY, CDR2 SAAADI. This CDR3 is CASRETQGAGGYTF. The CDR3 DNA is TGCGCCAGCAGAGAGACACAGGGGGCCGGTGGCTACACCTTC.

The V and J genes are TRBV2 and TRBJ1-4; the match to TRBD1 covers 7 bases. The germline V gene encodes CDR1 SNHLY and CDR2 FYNNEI. J lost 7 bases, V lost 3 bases, and 8 bases had no gene match. CDR3 size: 15 residues. The CDR3, as DNA: TGTGCCAGCAGTGAGATGAGGACAGGTAGTGAAAAACTGTTTTTT. The encoded protein is CASSEMRTGSEKLFF.

V usage is TRBV5-6 and J usage is TRBJ2-1; unclear D gene. The CDR3 is made up of 15 amino acids. The V end was cut by 0 bases, the J end by 2 bases, with 9 bases between. Per the germline V gene, CDR1 is SGHDT and CDR2 is YYEEEE. CDR3 DNA sequence: TGTGCCAGCAGCTTGGATCGGCGGACCTACAATGAGCAGTTCTTC. Protein product: CASSLDRRTYNEQFF.